These 12 T cell receptor beta chains were all obtained from the same sample, sequenced in a study of blood T cell repertoires in COVID-19. Using immunoSEQ multiplex PCR, the repertoire was profiled, and TCRdb retains in-frame clones only, with some absent. This sample has about 250,000 clones, with 70% to 90% found just once. The specimen sequenced was peripheral blood. Source of these receptors: a man in his late teens or twenties with active or convalescent COVID-19.

The J gene is TRBJ1-1, the V gene TRBV7-9; TRBD1 aligns across 11 bases. The V gene's germline CDR1 is SEHNR and CDR2 FQNEAQ (reference sequence). V was clipped by 5 bases and J by 4 bases; unmatched bases: 9. This CDR3 region has 16 residues. CDR3 DNA: TGTGCCAGCAGCCATCCGCGGACAGGGGGCACCACTGAAGCTTTCTTT. This gives the protein CASSHPRTGGTTEAFF.

This clone was observed once. The CDR3 nucleotides read TGTGCCAGCAGTTTATTCCCCCTAGCGGGGGGGCCCATAGATACGCAGTATTTT. This translates into CASSLFPLAGGPIDTQYF. The chain has TRBV27 and TRBJ2-3, with 12 bases that match TRBD2. The CDR3 sequence is 18 residues long. Looked up from germline, CDR1 is MNHEY and CDR2 is SMNVEV (reference sequence). Unmatched junction bases numbered 10, after V lost 1 base and J lost 5 bases.

J is TRBJ1-1 and V is TRBV19; perhaps TRBD1 as D (5 bases). The germline CDR1 and CDR2 sequences are LNHDA and SQIVND (reference sequence). Trimming left V 4 bases short and J 4 bases short, with 10 bases between. CDR3 length equals 13 residues. As DNA, the CDR3 is TGTGCCAGTAGTACAGGGAGGGGCACTGAAGCTTTCTTT. This gives the protein CASSTGRGTEAFF.

The chain employs TRBV4-2 and TRBJ2-3, with a possible D match to TRBD2 (5 bases). CDR1 LGHNA and CDR2 YNFKEQ come from the germline V gene. This CDR3 has 16 amino acids. V lost 4 bases and J 0 bases, leaving 14 bases between the germline ends. CDR3 in amino acids: CASSPLKAGSTDTQYF. The DNA of the CDR3 is TGTGCCAGCAGCCCCCTAAAGGCGGGTAGCACAGATACGCAGTATTTT.

The V and J genes are TRBV5-4 and TRBJ1-5; unclear D gene. The CDR3 covers 13 residues. Trimming cost V 10 bases and J 4 bases, with 15 bases left between them. Looked up from germline, CDR1 is SGHNT and CDR2 is YYREEE (reference sequence). CDR3 DNA sequence: TGTGCCTACCCCGGACGGGAAAATCAGCCCCAGCATTTT. Protein product: CAYPGRENQPQHF.

This rearrangement joins TRBV7-8 to TRBJ1-5, with TRBD1 matching 10 bases. CDR1 and CDR2 from the germline V gene are SGHVS and FQNEAQ. The CDR3 is 15 amino acids. J lost 7 bases, V lost 5 bases, and 8 bases had no gene match. CDR3 residues: CASSVGQGGGQPQHF. The CDR3 DNA reads TGTGCCAGCAGCGTAGGACAGGGGGGAGGCCAGCCCCAGCATTTT.

The chain uses TRBV13 and TRBJ2-3, with 8 bases matching TRBD2. This CDR3 has 16 residues. Germline loops: CDR1 PRHDT, CDR2 FYEKMQ (reference sequence). The V gene end was trimmed by 10 bases and the J gene end by 0 bases; junction bases not matched to a gene: 12. The CDR3 sequence: CATPPPRGGSTDTQYF. CDR3 in DNA: TGTGCCACACCGCCTCCCCGGGGGGGGAGCACAGATACGCAGTATTTT. The variable domain in full, completed from reference TRBV13 and TRBJ2-3, reads AAGVIQSPRHLIKEKRETATLKCYPIPRHDTVYWYQQGPGQDPQFLISFYEKMQSDKGSIPDRFSAQQFSDYHSELNMSSLELGDSALYFCATPPPRGGSTDTQYFGPGTRLTVL.

The chain combines TRBV5-1 with TRBJ2-5; a weak D match, TRBD2 (5 bases). Per the germline V gene, CDR1 is SGHRS and CDR2 is YFSETQ. V was trimmed by 1 base and J by 5 bases, leaving 18 bases between them. The CDR3 length is 16 residues. The CDR3 here is CASSLSRIGGGETQYF. The CDR3 DNA reads TGCGCCAGCAGCTTGTCCCGGATAGGTGGCGGGGAGACCCAGTACTTC.

This clone has just a few counts. The rearrangement uses TRBV5-4 and TRBJ1-1; D call uncertain. There are 14 residues in the CDR3. V was trimmed by 4 bases and J by 4 bases, leaving 14 bases between them. Germline CDR1 SGHNT, CDR2 YYREEE (reference sequence). This CDR3 is CASSPKEGTTEAFF. CDR3 in DNA: TGTGCCAGCAGCCCAAAGGAGGGTACCACTGAAGCTTTCTTT. The full variable domain, in which reference TRBV5-4 and TRBJ1-1 provide the parts outside the CDR3, is ETGVTQSPTHLIKTRGQQVTLRCSSQSGHNTVSWYQQALGQGPQFIFQYYREEENGRGNFPPRFSGLQFPNYSSELNVNALELDDSALYLCASSPKEGTTEAFFGQGTRLTVV.

A single count supports this clone. This chain connects TRBV11-2 to TRBJ2-7; 9 nucleotides align to TRBD1. V dropped 3 bases and J dropped 6; count of bases not matched to a gene: 6. CDR1 SGHAT and CDR2 FQNNGV come from the germline V gene. The CDR3 is made up of 14 amino acids. CDR3 protein: CASSFGTGSFEQYF. The CDR3 DNA follows: TGTGCCAGCAGCTTTGGGACAGGGAGCTTCGAGCAGTACTTC. Based on the CDR3 plus reference TRBV11-2 and TRBJ2-7, the full variable domain is EAGVAQSPRYKIIEKRQSVAFWCNPISGHATLYWYQQILGQGPKLLIQFQNNGVVDDSQLPKDRFSAERLKGVDSTLKIQPAKLEDSAVYLCASSFGTGSFEQYFGPGTRLTVT.

V and J are TRBV2 and TRBJ1-4; D unclear. This CDR3 is 11 amino acids long. Trimming left V 4 bases short and J 10 bases short, with 7 bases between. The germline CDR1 and CDR2 sequences are SNHLY and FYNNEI. CDR3 loop: CASSARAKLFF. The CDR3 DNA follows: TGTGCCAGCAGTGCCCGAGCAAAACTGTTTTTT.

The V gene is TRBV18, the J gene TRBJ2-2, with D perhaps matching TRBD2 (6 bases). Germline loops: CDR1 KGHSH, CDR2 LQKENI. V gave up 2 bases and J gave up 5 bases, with 15 bases separating them. The CDR3 consists of 16 residues. In DNA form, the CDR3 reads TGTGCCAGCTCACCAACGTCGGGCGGGGCGACCGGGGAGCTGTTTTTT. Translating gives CASSPTSGGATGELFF.